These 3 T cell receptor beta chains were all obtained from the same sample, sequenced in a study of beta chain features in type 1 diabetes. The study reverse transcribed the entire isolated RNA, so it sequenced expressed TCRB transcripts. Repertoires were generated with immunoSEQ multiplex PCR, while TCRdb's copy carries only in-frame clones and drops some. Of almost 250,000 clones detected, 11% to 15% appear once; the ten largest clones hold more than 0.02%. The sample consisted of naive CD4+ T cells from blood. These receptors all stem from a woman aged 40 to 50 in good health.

CDR3 amino acids: CASSVSGTVRDGYTF. The CDR3 DNA sequence: TGTGCCAGCAGCGTTTCCGGGACAGTGAGGGATGGCTACACCTTC. The chain couples TRBV9 to TRBJ1-2; TRBD1 matches 7 bases. CDR1 and CDR2 (germline): SGDLS, YYNGEE. This CDR3 is 15 amino acids long. With 2 bases clipped from V and 6 bases from J, the junction kept 10 bases outside the gene matches.

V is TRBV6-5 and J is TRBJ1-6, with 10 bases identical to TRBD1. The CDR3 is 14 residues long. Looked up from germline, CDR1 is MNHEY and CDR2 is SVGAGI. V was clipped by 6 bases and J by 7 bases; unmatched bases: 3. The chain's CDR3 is CASSRGQGNSPLHF. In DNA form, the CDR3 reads TGTGCCAGCAGCAGGGGACAGGGGAATTCACCCCTCCACTTT.

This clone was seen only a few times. As DNA, the CDR3 is TGTGCCAGCAGCTTGATCAGGTTGGATACGCAGTATTTT. This sequence encodes CASSLIRLDTQYF. This chain connects TRBV5-6 to TRBJ2-3, with unresolved D. The ends were cut back, 1 base at V and 6 bases at J, with 9 bases in the middle. CDR1 and CDR2 (germline): SGHDT, YYEEEE. The CDR3 sequence is 13 residues long.